This TCR beta chain was observed in a study of cytomegalovirus exposure and HLA in healthy donors. Looking at the study overall: The use of the same platform for the 100 to 150 validation repertoires and the 650 to 850 first-cohort repertoires was reported by a later analysis. The study's findings and limits: The listing of roughly 160 TCR beta chains classed them as cytomegalovirus-associated. Many donors shared some public TCRs, even though most TCR sequences were rare. Later, an analysis found that TCR clusters from the first cohort tended to co-occur in the roughly 110 validation repertoires.

This clone was counted a single time. What it recognizes is unknown. The CDR3 spans 14 residues. Per the germline V gene, CDR1 is MDHEN and CDR2 is SYDVKM. Between the trimmed V and J ends, which lost 5 bases and 7 bases, there was a span of 14 bases. The data were produced by immunoSEQ multiplex PCR, yet TCRdb's version contains in-frame clones alone and is incomplete. The data hold roughly 330,000 clones, with around 87% observed a single time. The receptor's source is a woman aged 25 to 45 in good health and CMV-seropositive. The sequenced sample consisted of PBMCs. The chain recombines TRBV28 with TRBJ1-4, with no clear D. CDR3 sequence reads: CASSDHGRGEKLFF. For the CDR3, the DNA is TGTGCCAGCAGTGACCACGGACGCGGTGAAAAACTGTTTTTT.